Presented here are 29 T cell receptor beta chains from one specimen sequenced in a study of blood T cells in healthy people across ages. A second PCR of 7 to 11 cycles used a sample-barcoded 5' primer and a J-beta primer mix. TCRdb re-called the 5' RACE reads with MiXCR, one entry per CDR3 protein. The top ten clones hold roughly 6.3% of a sample with 1.2 million to 1.5 million distinct CDR3 sequences, almost 60% of them seen once. Material: blood. The receptors were sampled from a young man in good health.

A few counts support this clonotype. The rearrangement links TRBV27 to TRBJ1-1, with a possible D match to TRBD1 (6 bases). V was shortened by 3 bases and J by 11 bases, with 22 bases between the two germline ends. The CDR3 contains 15 residues. Looked up from germline, CDR1 is MNHEY and CDR2 is SMNVEV (reference sequence). CDR3 sequence reads: CASSFSGASPQGAFF. The CDR3 nucleotides read TGTGCCAGCAGTTTCTCTGGGGCCAGCCCCCAGGGGGCTTTCTTT.

About this clonotype: One end of the junction fails to match germline, which may point to a read error. V usage is TRBV4-1 and J usage is TRBJ1-6; D is unresolved. The CDR3 length is 18 residues. Germline V gene sequence: CDR1 MGHRA, CDR2 YSYEKL. The CDR3 sequence: CASSQVVDLRSDNSPLHF. The DNA of the CDR3 is TGCGCCAGCAGCCAAGTGGTAGACCTCCGCTCCGATAATTCACCCCTCCACTTT.

This rearrangement joins TRBV7-9 to TRBJ2-1; 7 bases line up with TRBD1. Unmatched junction bases numbered 11, after V lost 5 bases and J lost 1 base. Germline lookup yields CDR1 SEHNR and CDR2 FQNEAQ (reference sequence). The CDR3 extends over 17 amino acids. This CDR3 reads CASSTNQDRRSYNEQFF. The CDR3 nucleotides are TGTGCCAGCAGCACCAACCAGGACAGGAGGTCCTACAATGAGCAGTTCTTC.

The chain is built from TRBV6-5 and TRBJ1-2, with D perhaps TRBD1 (6 bases). There are 14 residues in the CDR3. V gave up 7 bases and J gave up 3 bases, with 15 bases separating them. From germline, CDR1 is MNHEY and CDR2 SVGAGI. CDR3 coding DNA: TGTGCCAGCACCTTAGGGGGGAAGGACTATGGCTACACCTTC. Encoded protein: CASTLGGKDYGYTF.

The chain combines TRBV29-1 with TRBJ1-1, with no clear D. The length of the CDR3 is 12 residues. Germline-derived CDR1 and CDR2 are SQVTM and ANQGSEA. The V gene lost 2 bases and the J gene lost 7 bases, with 11 bases spanning the gap. The CDR3 region is CSVERGTGEAFF. The CDR3 coding sequence is TGCAGCGTTGAACGGGGAACCGGTGAAGCTTTCTTT.

This rearrangement joins TRBV27 to TRBJ2-1, with D unclear. The CDR3 is 13 amino acids. Looked up from germline, CDR1 is MNHEY and CDR2 is SMNVEV (reference sequence). V was clipped by 6 bases and J by 7 bases, with 13 bases between them. For the CDR3, the DNA is TGTGCCAGCAGAGGAGCCGGATGGAATGAGCAGTTCTTC. Translation: CASRGAGWNEQFF.

This clonotype has just a few counts. The chain links TRBV4-1 to TRBJ2-1; 7 bases are a match to TRBD2. Germline CDR1 reads MGHRA; CDR2 reads YSYEKL. With V trimmed by 7 bases and J by 2 bases, 11 bases remained unmatched. The CDR3 spans 16 residues. The CDR3 sequence is CASTPYVGGTYNEQFF. The CDR3 DNA is TGCGCCAGCACCCCATATGTGGGAGGGACCTACAATGAGCAGTTCTTC.

The V and J genes are TRBV21-1 and TRBJ2-4; the table names TRBD1, a call not compared with the DNA. The J call may be incorrect, as the DNA end agrees better with TRBJ2-7. TRBV21-1 is a pseudogene. The CDR3 spans 15 residues. Here the CDR3 DNA reads TGTGCCAGCAGCCCCTGGCACAGGGGAACCTACGAGCAGTACTTC. This gives the protein CASSPWHRGTYEQYF.

This chain connects TRBV4-1 to TRBJ2-3, with D perhaps TRBD2 (6 bases). V was trimmed by 4 bases and J by 7 bases, leaving 18 bases between them. The CDR3 has 15 amino acids. Per the germline V gene, CDR1 is MGHRA and CDR2 is YSYEKL. CDR3 nucleotide sequence: TGCGCCAGCAGCCGCTTGACTAGGCCGGAATATACGCAGTATTTT. This translates into CASSRLTRPEYTQYF.

This clonotype was picked up a small number of times. A much larger clone differs from this one at a single base, so this may be a read error. This sequence joins TRBV6-4 and TRBJ2-1; D is uncertain. The DNA end favors TRBJ2-7, so the J call may be wrong. This CDR3 is built from 13 residues. Germline values: CDR1 MRHNA, CDR2 SNTAGT. The CDR3 nucleotides read TGTGCCAGCAGTGAAACTTCCTACAATGAGCAGTACTTC. Amino acids: CASSETSYNEQYF.

The rearrangement links TRBV25-1 to TRBJ2-7; D is possibly TRBD2 (7 bases). The closer fit of TRBJ2-5 to the DNA end suggests the J call may be wrong. The germline V gene has CDR1 MGHDK and CDR2 SYGVNS. This CDR3 has 15 residues. The DNA for the CDR3 is TGTGCCAGCAGTGAATTCGGCGGGGGCCGGGAGACCCAGTACTTC. Translation gives CASSEFGGGRETQYF.

The chain links TRBV12-3 or TRBV12-4 to TRBJ2-7; D remains ambiguous. V lost 0 bases to trimming and J lost 6 bases, with 15 bases between them. The CDR3 length is 15 residues. CDR3 sequence: CASSLASRLSSEQYF. Written as DNA, the CDR3 is TGTGCCAGCAGTTTAGCGTCGAGATTATCCAGCGAGCAGTACTTC.

This clonotype came up a few times. The chain carries TRBV4-1 and TRBJ1-2; the D gene is possibly TRBD1 (5 bases). The CDR3 totals 15 residues. Germline CDR1 and CDR2: MGHRA and YSYEKL. V lost 0 bases and J 8 bases, leaving 16 bases between the germline ends. For the CDR3, the DNA is TGCGCCAGCAGCCAAGATCTAGGGGCCGGCTGGGGCTACACCTTC. Amino acid sequence: CASSQDLGAGWGYTF.

This clonotype was observed a handful of times. The chain couples TRBV7-9 to TRBJ2-4; tentatively, D is TRBD1 (5 bases). The CDR3 is 14 amino acids. Trimming removed 1 base at V and 5 bases at J, with 9 bases between. Germline V gene sequence: CDR1 SEHNR, CDR2 FQNEAQ (reference sequence). The CDR3 spells CASSLGQQENIQYF. Written as DNA, the CDR3 is TGTGCCAGCAGCTTAGGACAGCAGGAAAACATTCAGTACTTC.

This clonotype appeared once. The CDR3 nucleotides are TGTGCCAGCAGCGCGAGACAGGGGGCGACTAATGAAAAACTGTTTTTT. Translating gives CASSARQGATNEKLFF. V and J are TRBV7-9 and TRBJ1-4; 10 bases fit TRBD1. V lost 5 bases and J lost 2; bases outside the gene matches: 5. Germline CDR1 SEHNR, CDR2 FQNEAQ (reference sequence). This CDR3 is 16 amino acids long. Combining the CDR3 with reference TRBV7-9 and TRBJ1-4 gives the whole variable domain DTGVSQNPRHKITKRGQNVTFRCDPISEHNRLYWYRQTLGQGPEFLTYFQNEAQLEKSRLLSDRFSAERPKGSFSTLEIQRTEQGDSAMYLCASSARQGATNEKLFFGSGTQLSVL.

V is TRBV7-6 and J is TRBJ1-1, with D unresolved. CDR3 length: 13 amino acids. Trimming removed 5 bases from V and 5 bases from J, with 12 bases in between. Germline assignment: CDR1 SGHVS and CDR2 FNYEAQ. The CDR3 loop reads CASSQRLGTEAFF. The CDR3 coding sequence is TGTGCCAGCAGCCAACGCCTAGGGACTGAAGCTTTCTTT.

Only one count was recorded for this clonotype. This rearrangement joins TRBV4-1 to TRBJ1-5; possibly TRBD1 for D (6 bases). This CDR3 comprises 18 residues. The germline V gene encodes CDR1 MGHRA and CDR2 YSYEKL. V lost 0 bases and J lost 0, with 15 bases in between. CDR3 loop: CASSQDHRDGYSNQPQHF. The CDR3 region has the DNA TGCGCCAGCAGCCAAGATCACAGGGACGGGTATAGCAATCAGCCCCAGCATTTT.

This chain links TRBV2 with TRBJ2-1; D ambiguous. The CDR3 contains 10 residues. Looked up from germline, CDR1 is SNHLY and CDR2 is FYNNEI. V lost 7 bases to trimming and J lost 5 bases, with 3 bases between them. CDR3 in DNA: TGTGCCAGCACTGACAATGAGCAGTTCTTC. Encoded protein: CASTDNEQFF. Filled out from reference TRBV2 and TRBJ2-1, the complete variable domain reads EPEVTQTPSHQVTQMGQEVILRCVPISNHLYFYWYRQILGQKVEFLVSFYNNEISEKSEIFDDQFSVERPDGSNFTLKIRSTKLEDSAMYFCASTDNEQFFGPGTRLTVL.

The rearrangement joins TRBV5-5 to TRBJ1-1; D uncertain. The CDR3 has 14 residues. Germline V gene sequence: CDR1 SGHKS, CDR2 YYEKEE (reference sequence). Trimming left V 5 bases short and J 7 bases short, with 18 bases between. CDR3 sequence reads: CASRGTSTLIEAFF. Here the CDR3 DNA reads TGTGCCAGCAGAGGTACATCTACCCTCATTGAAGCTTTCTTT.

In this sample, this clonotype turned up a few times. The J gene is TRBJ1-5, the V gene TRBV15; D ambiguous. V lost 0 bases to trimming and J lost 5 bases, with 5 bases between them. There are 13 residues in the CDR3. Germline V gene data show CDR1 as LNHNV and CDR2 as YYDKDF (reference sequence). CDR3 bases: TGTGCCACCAGCAGAGAGGGTTATCAGCCCCAGCATTTT. Its protein is CATSREGYQPQHF. The whole variable domain, remainder taken from reference TRBV15 and TRBJ1-5, is DAMVIQNPRYQVTQFGKPVTLSCSQTLNHNVMYWYQQKSSQAPKLLFHYYDKDFNNEADTPDNFQSRRPNTSFCFLDIRSPGLGDTAMYLCATSREGYQPQHFGDGTRLSIL.

This clonotype was recorded a few times. CDR3 region: CASRQLREEQYF. CDR3 bases: TGTGCCAGCAGGCAGTTGAGGGAGGAGCAGTACTTC. The chain carries TRBV28 and TRBJ2-7; D may be TRBD2 (5 bases). The V end was cut by 6 bases, the J end by 7 bases, with 13 bases between. This CDR3 has 12 amino acids. Germline loops: CDR1 MDHEN, CDR2 SYDVKM.

Only a few counts were recorded for this clonotype. The rearrangement joins TRBV25-1 to TRBJ2-7, with no clear D. This CDR3 is built from 14 residues. Germline CDR1 reads MGHDK; CDR2 reads SYGVNS. Trimming pared 8 bases from V and 0 bases from J, leaving 14 bases between. The CDR3 reads CASRSPFLSYEQYF. The CDR3 bases are TGTGCCAGCCGGTCCCCGTTCCTCTCCTACGAGCAGTACTTC.

This rearrangement joins TRBV4-1 to TRBJ1-4, with 8 nucleotides matching TRBD1. In germline, CDR1 is MGHRA, CDR2 YSYEKL. V gave up 1 base and J gave up 5 bases; unmatched junction bases: 6. CDR3 length equals 16 residues. The CDR3 spells CASSQAPDRGNEKLFF. CDR3 bases: TGCGCCAGCAGCCAAGCGCCCGACAGGGGAAATGAAAAACTGTTTTTT.

This clonotype showed up many times. The chain has TRBV4-2 and TRBJ1-1; tentative D call: TRBD1 (5 bases). Germline CDR1 reads LGHNA; CDR2 reads YNFKEQ. This CDR3 has 16 amino acids. The V end was cut by 0 bases, the J end by 6 bases, with 17 bases between. CDR3 loop: CASSQELEGPGSEAFF. CDR3 bases: TGTGCCAGCAGCCAAGAACTTGAGGGGCCTGGATCTGAAGCTTTCTTT.

A few counts support this clonotype. The chain carries TRBV14 and TRBJ1-2, with D perhaps matching TRBD1 (6 bases). V was cut by 5 bases and J by 6 bases, with 16 bases left in between. CDR1 is SGHDN and CDR2 is FVKESK in the germline V gene. The CDR3 spans 14 residues. CDR3 DNA sequence: TGTGCCAGCAGCACCACCACAGGGTGGCATGGCTACACCTTC. Its protein is CASSTTTGWHGYTF.

V usage is TRBV29-1 and J usage is TRBJ2-5; 10 bases are a match to TRBD1. The J call is in doubt because the DNA end fits TRBJ2-7 better. The CDR3 contains 15 residues. Per germline, CDR1 SQVTM and CDR2 ANQGSEA. CDR3 sequence (DNA): TGCAGCGCCGGGGGGACAGGGGAAGATACCTACGAGCAGTACTTC. Amino acid sequence: CSAGGTGEDTYEQYF.

The chain carries TRBV27 and TRBJ2-5, with D unclear. CDR1 is MNHEY, CDR2 SMNVEV, per germline (reference sequence). The CDR3 has 12 amino acids. V was clipped by 3 bases and J by 11 bases, with 13 bases between them. CDR3 nucleotides: TGTGCCAGCAGTTTCGCGAGGAATGAGCAGTACTTC. It encodes CASSFARNEQYF.

The CDR3 coding sequence is TGTGCCAGCAGTTACGGAAGGGGGCGGGATGAGCAGTTCTTC. Its translation is CASSYGRGRDEQFF. The chain uses TRBV6-6 and TRBJ2-1; 7 positions match TRBD1. Unmatched junction bases numbered 6, after V lost 2 bases and J lost 8 bases. Germline V gene data show CDR1 as MNHNY and CDR2 as SVGAGI (reference sequence). CDR3 length: 14 residues.

The V and J genes are TRBV4-3 and TRBJ2-5; 7 bases map to TRBD1. The germline V gene has CDR1 LGHNA and CDR2 YSLEER. The CDR3 contains 16 residues. Germline trimming cut 1 base from V and 11 bases from J; bases unmatched to any gene: 16. CDR3 residues: CASSQGSFGDRLSQYF. The CDR3 DNA reads TGCGCCAGCAGCCAAGGATCATTCGGGGACAGACTTTCGCAGTACTTC.